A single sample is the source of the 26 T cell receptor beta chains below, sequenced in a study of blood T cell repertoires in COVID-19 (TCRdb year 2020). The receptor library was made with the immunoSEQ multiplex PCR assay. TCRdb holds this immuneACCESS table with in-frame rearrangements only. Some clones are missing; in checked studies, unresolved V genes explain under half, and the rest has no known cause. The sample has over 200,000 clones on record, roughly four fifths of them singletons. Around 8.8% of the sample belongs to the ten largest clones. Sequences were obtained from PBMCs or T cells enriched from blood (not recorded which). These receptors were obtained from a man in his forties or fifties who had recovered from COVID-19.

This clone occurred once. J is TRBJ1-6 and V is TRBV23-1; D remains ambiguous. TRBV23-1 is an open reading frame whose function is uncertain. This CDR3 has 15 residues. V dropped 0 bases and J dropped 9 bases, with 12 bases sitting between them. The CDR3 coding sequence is TGCGCCAGCAGTCAATCGGAGGGTGTAAGTTCACCCCTCCACTTT. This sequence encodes CASSQSEGVSSPLHF.

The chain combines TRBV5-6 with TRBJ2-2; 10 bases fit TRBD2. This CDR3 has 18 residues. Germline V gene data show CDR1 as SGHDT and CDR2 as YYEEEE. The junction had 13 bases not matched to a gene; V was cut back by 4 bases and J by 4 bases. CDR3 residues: CASSLGDSSGRPTGELFF. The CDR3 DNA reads TGTGCCAGCAGCCTGGGGGATTCTAGCGGGAGACCCACCGGGGAGCTGTTTTTT.

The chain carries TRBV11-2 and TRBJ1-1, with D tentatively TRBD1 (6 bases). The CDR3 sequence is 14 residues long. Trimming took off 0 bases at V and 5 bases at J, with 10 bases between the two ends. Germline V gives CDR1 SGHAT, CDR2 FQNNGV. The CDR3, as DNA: TGTGCCAGCAGCTTAGAGGGGGCCCGGACTGAAGCTTTCTTT. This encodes CASSLEGARTEAFF.

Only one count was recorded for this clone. The DNA for the CDR3 is TGTGCCAGCAGCCAAGCCCAGGCCGGCTACACCTTC. This codes for CASSQAQAGYTF. The chain links TRBV3-1 (or the pseudogene TRBV3-2) to TRBJ1-2; D uncertain. V gave up 1 base and J gave up 8 bases, with 8 bases separating them. The CDR3 covers 12 residues. CDR1 is LGHDT and CDR2 is YNNKEL in the germline V gene (reference sequence).

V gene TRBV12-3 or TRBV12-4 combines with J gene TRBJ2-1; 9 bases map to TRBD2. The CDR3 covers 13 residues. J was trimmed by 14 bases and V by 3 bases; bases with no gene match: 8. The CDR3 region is CASSLSSGGPKFF. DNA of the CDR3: TGTGCCAGCAGTTTGAGTAGCGGGGGACCGAAGTTCTTC.

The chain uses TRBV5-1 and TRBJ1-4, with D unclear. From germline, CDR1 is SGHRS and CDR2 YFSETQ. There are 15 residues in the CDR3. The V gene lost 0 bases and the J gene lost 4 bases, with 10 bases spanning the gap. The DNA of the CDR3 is TGCGCCAGCAGCTTGGGGTGGCAGTTTAATGAAAAACTGTTTTTT. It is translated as CASSLGWQFNEKLFF.

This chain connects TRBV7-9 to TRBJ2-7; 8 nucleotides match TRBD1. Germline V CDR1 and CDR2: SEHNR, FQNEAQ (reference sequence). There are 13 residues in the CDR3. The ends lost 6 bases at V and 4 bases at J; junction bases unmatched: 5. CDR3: CASSWTGIYEQYF. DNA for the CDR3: TGTGCCAGCAGTTGGACAGGGATTTACGAGCAGTACTTC.

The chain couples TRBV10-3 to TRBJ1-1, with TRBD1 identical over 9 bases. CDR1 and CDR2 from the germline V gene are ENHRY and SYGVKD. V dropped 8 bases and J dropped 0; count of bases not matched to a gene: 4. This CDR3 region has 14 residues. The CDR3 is CAIGGQGMNTEAFF. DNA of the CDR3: TGTGCCATCGGCGGACAGGGGATGAACACTGAAGCTTTCTTT.

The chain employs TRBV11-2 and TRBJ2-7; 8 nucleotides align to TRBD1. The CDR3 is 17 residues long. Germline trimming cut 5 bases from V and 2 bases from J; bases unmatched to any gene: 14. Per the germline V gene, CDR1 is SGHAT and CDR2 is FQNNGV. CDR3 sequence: CASSPTGTGQPPYEQYF. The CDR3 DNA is TGTGCCAGCAGCCCCACGGGGACAGGCCAGCCCCCCTACGAGCAGTACTTC.

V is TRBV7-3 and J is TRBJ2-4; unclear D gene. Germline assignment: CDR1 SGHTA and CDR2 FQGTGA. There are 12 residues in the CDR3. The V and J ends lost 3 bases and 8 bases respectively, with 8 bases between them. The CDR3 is CASSFAGDIQYF. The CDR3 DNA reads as TGTGCCAGCAGCTTCGCAGGTGACATTCAGTACTTC.

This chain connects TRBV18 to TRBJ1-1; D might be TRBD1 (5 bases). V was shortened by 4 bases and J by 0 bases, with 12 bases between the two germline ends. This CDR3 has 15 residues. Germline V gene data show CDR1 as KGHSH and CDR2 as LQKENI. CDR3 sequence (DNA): TGTGCCAGCTCACTTGGGGCAGATTTGAACACTGAAGCTTTCTTT. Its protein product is CASSLGADLNTEAFF.

The CDR3 loop reads CASSTGQWDEQFF. CDR3 sequence (DNA): TGTGCCAGCAGCACCGGACAGTGGGATGAGCAGTTCTTC. The rearrangement uses TRBV5-4 and TRBJ2-1; tentative D call: TRBD1 (6 bases). Germline V lookup: CDR1 SGHNT, CDR2 YYREEE (reference sequence). There are 13 residues in the CDR3. Trimming cost V 4 bases and J 8 bases, with 13 bases left between them.

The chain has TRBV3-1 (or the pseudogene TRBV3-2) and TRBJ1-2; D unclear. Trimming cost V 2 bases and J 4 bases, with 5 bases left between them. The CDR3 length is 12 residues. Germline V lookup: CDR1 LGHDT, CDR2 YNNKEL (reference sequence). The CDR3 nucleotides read TGTGCCAGCAGCCAATCCGTCTATGGCTACACCTTC. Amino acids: CASSQSVYGYTF.

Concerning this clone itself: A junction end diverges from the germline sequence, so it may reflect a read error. CDR3 sequence (DNA): TGTGCCAGCAACTTAGCCAGGCTAGCGGGAGGGAGCTCCTACAATGAGCAGTTCTTC. It specifies CASNLARLAGGSSYNEQFF. The chain combines TRBV7-2 with TRBJ2-1; 12 bases are a match to TRBD2. This CDR3 spans 19 amino acids. Looked up from germline, CDR1 is SGHTA and CDR2 is FQGNSA. Complete variable domain (other parts from reference TRBV7-2 and TRBJ2-1): GAGVSQSPSNKVTEKGKDVELRCDPISGHTALYWYRQSLGQGLEFLIYFQGNSAPDKSGLPSDRFSAERTGGSVSTLTIQRTQQEDSAVYLCASNLARLAGGSSYNEQFFGPGTRLTVL.

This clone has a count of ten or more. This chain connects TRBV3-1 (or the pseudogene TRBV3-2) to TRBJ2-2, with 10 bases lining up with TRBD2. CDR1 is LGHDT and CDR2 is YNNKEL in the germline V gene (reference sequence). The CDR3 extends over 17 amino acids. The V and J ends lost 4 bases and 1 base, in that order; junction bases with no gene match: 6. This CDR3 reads CASSPTIAGGNTGELFF. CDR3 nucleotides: TGTGCCAGCAGCCCTACCATAGCGGGAGGGAACACCGGGGAGCTGTTTTTT.

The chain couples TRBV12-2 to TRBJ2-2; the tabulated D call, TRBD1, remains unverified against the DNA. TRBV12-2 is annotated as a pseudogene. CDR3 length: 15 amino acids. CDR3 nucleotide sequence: TGTGCAAGTCGCCCCCGGGACAGATACACCGGGGAGCTGTTTTTT. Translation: CASRPRDRYTGELFF.

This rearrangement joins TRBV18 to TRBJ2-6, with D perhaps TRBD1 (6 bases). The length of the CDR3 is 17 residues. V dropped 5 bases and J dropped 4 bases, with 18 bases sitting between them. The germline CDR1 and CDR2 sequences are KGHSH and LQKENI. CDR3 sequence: CASSTGRLGAGANVLTF. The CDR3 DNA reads TGTGCCAGCTCAACGGGAAGGTTGGGGGCCGGGGCCAACGTCCTGACTTTC. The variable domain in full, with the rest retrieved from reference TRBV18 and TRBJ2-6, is NAGVMQNPRHLVRRRGQEARLRCSPMKGHSHVYWYRQLPEEGLKFMVYLQKENIIDESGMPKERFSAEFPKEGPSILRIQQVVRGDSAAYFCASSTGRLGAGANVLTFGAGSRLTVL.

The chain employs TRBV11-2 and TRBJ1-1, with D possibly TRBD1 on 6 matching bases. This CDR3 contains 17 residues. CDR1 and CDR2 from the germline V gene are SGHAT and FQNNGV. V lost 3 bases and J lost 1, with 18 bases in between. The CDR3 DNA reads TGTGCCAGCAGCTTCCCCTATGATAGGGGGGGGAACACTGAAGCTTTCTTT. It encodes CASSFPYDRGGNTEAFF.

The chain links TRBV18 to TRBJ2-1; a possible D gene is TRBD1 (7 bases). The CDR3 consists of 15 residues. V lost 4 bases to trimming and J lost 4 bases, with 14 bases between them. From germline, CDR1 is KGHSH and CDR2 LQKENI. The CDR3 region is CASSRDREAYNEQFF. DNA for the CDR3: TGTGCCAGCTCACGCGACAGGGAGGCTTACAATGAGCAGTTCTTC.

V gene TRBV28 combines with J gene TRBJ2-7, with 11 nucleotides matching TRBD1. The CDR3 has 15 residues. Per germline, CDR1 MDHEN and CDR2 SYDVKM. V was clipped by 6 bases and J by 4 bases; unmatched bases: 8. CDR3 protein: CASRIPGQGVYEQYF. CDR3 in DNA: TGTGCCAGCAGAATCCCGGGACAGGGGGTATACGAGCAGTACTTC.

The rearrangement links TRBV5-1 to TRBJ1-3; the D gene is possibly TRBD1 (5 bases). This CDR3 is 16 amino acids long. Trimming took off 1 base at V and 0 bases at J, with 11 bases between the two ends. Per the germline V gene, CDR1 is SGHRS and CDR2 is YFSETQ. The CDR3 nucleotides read TGCGCCAGCAGCTTGTACGGAGACAGCTCTGGAAACACCATATATTTT. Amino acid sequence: CASSLYGDSSGNTIYF.

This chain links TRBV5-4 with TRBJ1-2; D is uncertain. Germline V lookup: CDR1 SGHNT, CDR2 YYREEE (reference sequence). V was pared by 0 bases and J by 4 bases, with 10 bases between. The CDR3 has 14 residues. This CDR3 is CASSLALSGYGYTF. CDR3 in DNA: TGTGCCAGCAGCTTGGCCCTGAGCGGCTATGGCTACACCTTC.

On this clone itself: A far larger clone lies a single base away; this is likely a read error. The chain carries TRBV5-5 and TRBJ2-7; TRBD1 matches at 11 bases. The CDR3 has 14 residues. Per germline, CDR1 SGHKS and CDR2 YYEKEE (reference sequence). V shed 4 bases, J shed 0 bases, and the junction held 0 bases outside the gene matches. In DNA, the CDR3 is TGTGCCAGCAGCGGGACAGGGGGCTCCTACGAGCAGTACTTC. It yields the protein CASSGTGGSYEQYF.

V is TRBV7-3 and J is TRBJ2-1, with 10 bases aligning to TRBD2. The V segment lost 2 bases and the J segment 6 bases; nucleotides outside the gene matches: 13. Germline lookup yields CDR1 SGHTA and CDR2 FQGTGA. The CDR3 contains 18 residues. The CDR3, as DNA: TGTGCCAGCAGCTTATCGTCTTACAGTCTAGCGGGAGTCAATGAGCAGTTCTTC. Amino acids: CASSLSSYSLAGVNEQFF.

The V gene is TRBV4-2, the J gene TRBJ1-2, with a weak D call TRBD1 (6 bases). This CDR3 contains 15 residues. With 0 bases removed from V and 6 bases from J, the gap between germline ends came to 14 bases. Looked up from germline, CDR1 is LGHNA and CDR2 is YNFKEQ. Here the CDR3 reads CASSQDFSGADGYTF. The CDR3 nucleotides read TGTGCCAGCAGCCAAGATTTCTCAGGGGCAGATGGCTACACCTTC.

This chain's CDR3 is CASSQGLAGVVEQFF. In DNA, the CDR3 is TGTGCCAGTAGCCAGGGACTAGCGGGAGTGGTTGAGCAGTTCTTC. This chain links TRBV19 with TRBJ2-1, with 14 bases aligning to TRBD2. This CDR3 contains 15 residues. V lost 6 bases to trimming and J lost 9 bases; unmatched junction nucleotides: 7. Germline assignment: CDR1 LNHDA and CDR2 SQIVND (reference sequence).